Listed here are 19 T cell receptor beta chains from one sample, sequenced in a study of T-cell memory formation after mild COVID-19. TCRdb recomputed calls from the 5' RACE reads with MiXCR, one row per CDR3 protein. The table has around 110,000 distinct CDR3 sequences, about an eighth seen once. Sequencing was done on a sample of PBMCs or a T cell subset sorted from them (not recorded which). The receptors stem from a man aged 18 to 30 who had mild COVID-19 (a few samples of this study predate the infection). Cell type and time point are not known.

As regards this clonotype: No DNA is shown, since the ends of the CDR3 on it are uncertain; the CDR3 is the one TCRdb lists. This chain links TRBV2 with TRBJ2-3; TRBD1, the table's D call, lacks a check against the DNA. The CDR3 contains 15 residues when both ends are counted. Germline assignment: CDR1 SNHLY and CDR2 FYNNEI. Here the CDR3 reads CASILGQASTDTQYF.

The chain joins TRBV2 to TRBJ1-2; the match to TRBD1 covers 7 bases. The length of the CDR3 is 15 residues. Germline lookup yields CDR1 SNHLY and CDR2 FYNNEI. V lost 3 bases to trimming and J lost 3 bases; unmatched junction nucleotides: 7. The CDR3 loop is CASSDGQGVDYGYTF. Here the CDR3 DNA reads TGTGCCAGCAGTGATGGCCAGGGGGTCGACTATGGCTACACCTTC. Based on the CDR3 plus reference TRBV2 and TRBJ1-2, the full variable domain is EPEVTQTPSHQVTQMGQEVILRCVPISNHLYFYWYRQILGQKVEFLVSFYNNEISEKSEIFDDQFSVERPDGSNFTLKIRSTKLEDSAMYFCASSDGQGVDYGYTFGSGTRLTVV.

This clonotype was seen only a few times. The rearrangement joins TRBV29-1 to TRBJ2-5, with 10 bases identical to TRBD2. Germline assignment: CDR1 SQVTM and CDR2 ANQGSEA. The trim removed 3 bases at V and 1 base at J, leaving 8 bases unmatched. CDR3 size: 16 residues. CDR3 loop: CSVESALAGSQETQYF. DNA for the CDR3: TGCAGCGTTGAGTCGGCACTAGCGGGATCCCAAGAGACCCAGTACTTC.

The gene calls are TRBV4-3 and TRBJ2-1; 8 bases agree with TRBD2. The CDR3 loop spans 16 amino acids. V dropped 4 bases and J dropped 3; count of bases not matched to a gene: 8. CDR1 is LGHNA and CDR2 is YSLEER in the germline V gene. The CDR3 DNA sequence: TGCGCCAGCAGCCCTGTGGCGGGGGGCATCTACAATGAGCAGTTCTTC. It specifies CASSPVAGGIYNEQFF.

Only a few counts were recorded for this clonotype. CDR3 residues: CASSPGDIGAEKLFF. In DNA, the CDR3 is TGTGCCAGCAGCCCCGGGGACATCGGGGCCGAAAAACTGTTTTTT. This rearrangement joins TRBV7-2 to TRBJ1-4; perhaps TRBD1 as D (6 bases). This CDR3 region has 15 residues. Germline CDR1 reads SGHTA; CDR2 reads FQGNSA. V shed 5 bases and J shed 8 bases, with 18 bases lying between them.

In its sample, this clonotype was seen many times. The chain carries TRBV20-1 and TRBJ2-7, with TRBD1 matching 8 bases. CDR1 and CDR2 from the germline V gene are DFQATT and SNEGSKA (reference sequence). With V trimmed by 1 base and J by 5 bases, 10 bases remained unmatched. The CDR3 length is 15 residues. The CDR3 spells CSARGFWTGSHEQYV. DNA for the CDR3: TGCAGTGCTAGAGGTTTCTGGACAGGGTCCCACGAGCAGTACGTC.

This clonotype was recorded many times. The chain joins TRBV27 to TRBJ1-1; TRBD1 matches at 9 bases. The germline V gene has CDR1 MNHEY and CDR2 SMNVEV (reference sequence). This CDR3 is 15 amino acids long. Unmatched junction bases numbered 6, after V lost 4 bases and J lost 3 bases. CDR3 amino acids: CASSSGTGFYTEAFF. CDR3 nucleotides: TGTGCCAGCAGTTCCGGGACAGGGTTTTACACTGAAGCTTTCTTT.

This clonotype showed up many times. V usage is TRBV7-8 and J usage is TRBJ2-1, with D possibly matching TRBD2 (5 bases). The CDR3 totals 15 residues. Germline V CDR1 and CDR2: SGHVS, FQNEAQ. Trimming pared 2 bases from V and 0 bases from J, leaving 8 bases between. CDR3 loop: CASSLSRGSYNEQFF. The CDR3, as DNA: TGTGCCAGCAGCTTAAGCCGGGGCTCCTACAATGAGCAGTTCTTC.

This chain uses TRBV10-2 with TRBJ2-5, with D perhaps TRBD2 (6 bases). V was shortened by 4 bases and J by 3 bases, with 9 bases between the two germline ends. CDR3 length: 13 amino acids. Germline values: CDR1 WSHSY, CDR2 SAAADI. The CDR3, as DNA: TGCGCCAGCAGTGTCTGGAGGGAAGAGACCCAGTACTTC. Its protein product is CASSVWREETQYF.

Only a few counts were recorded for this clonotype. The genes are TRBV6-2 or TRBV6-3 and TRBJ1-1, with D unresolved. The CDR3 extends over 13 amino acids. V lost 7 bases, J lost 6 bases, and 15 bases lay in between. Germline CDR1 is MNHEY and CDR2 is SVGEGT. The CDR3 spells CASNDVGLPEAFF. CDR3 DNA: TGTGCCAGCAACGACGTGGGTCTCCCTGAAGCTTTCTTT.

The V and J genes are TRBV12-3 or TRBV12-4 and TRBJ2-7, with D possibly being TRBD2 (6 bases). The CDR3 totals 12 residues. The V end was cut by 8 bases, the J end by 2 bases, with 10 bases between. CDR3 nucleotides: TGTGCCAGCGGGCGGGGAACCTACGAGCAGTACTTC. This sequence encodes CASGRGTYEQYF.

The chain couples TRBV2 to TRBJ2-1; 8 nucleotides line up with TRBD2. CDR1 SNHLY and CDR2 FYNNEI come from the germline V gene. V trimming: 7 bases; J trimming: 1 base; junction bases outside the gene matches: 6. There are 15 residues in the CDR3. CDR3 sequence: CASMKSSGSYNEQFF. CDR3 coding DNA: TGTGCCAGCATGAAATCTAGCGGGTCCTACAATGAGCAGTTCTTC.

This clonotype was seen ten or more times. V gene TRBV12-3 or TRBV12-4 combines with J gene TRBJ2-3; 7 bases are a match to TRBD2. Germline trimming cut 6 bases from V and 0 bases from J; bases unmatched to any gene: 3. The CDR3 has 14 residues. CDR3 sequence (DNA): TGTGCCAGCAGCCCGGGGGGAAGCACAGATACGCAGTATTTT. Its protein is CASSPGGSTDTQYF.

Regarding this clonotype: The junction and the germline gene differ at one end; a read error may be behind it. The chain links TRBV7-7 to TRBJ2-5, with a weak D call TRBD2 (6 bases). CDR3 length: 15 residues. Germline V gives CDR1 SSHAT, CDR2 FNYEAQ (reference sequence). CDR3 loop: CASSPAWGVKETQYF. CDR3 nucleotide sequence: TGTGCTAGCAGCCCGGCCTGGGGGGTTAAAGAGACCCAGTACTTC.

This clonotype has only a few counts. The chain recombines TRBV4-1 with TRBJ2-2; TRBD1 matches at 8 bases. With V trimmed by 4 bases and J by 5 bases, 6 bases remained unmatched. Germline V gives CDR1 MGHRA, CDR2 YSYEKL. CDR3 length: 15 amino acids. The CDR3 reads CASSRDRFLTGELFF. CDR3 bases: TGCGCCAGCAGCCGGGACAGGTTCCTAACCGGGGAGCTGTTTTTT.

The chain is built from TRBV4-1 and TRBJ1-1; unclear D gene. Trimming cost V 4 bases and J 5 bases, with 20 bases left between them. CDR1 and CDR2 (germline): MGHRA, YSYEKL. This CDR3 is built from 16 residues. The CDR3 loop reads CASSPTRSGYGTEAFF. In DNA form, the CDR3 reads TGCGCCAGCAGCCCGACCCGTTCCGGTTATGGAACTGAAGCTTTCTTT.

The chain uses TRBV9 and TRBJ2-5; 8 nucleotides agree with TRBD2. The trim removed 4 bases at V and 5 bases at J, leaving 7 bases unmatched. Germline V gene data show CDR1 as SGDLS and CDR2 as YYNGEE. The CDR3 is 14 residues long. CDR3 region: CASSPGGAPETQYF. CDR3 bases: TGTGCCAGCAGCCCCGGGGGGGCCCCCGAGACCCAGTACTTC.

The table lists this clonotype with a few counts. CDR3 in amino acids: CASSGSLAGAETQYF. The DNA for the CDR3 is TGTGCCAGCAGTGGTTCGTTAGCGGGGGCAGAGACCCAGTACTTC. The J gene is TRBJ2-5, the V gene TRBV6-5; 9 bases are a match to TRBD2. CDR1 and CDR2 (germline): MNHEY, SVGAGI. Germline trimming cut 5 bases from V and 4 bases from J; bases unmatched to any gene: 8. The CDR3 is 15 residues long.

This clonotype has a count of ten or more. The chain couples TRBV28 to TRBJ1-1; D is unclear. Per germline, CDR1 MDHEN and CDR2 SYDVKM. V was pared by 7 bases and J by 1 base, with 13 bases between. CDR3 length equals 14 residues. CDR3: CASTPMGWNTEAFF. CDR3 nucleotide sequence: TGTGCCAGCACCCCGATGGGCTGGAACACTGAAGCTTTCTTT. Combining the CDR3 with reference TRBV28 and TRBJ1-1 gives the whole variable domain DVKVTQSSRYLVKRTGEKVFLECVQDMDHENMFWYRQDPGLGLRLIYFSYDVKMKEKGDIPEGYSVSREKKERFSLILESASTNQTSMYLCASTPMGWNTEAFFGQGTRLTVV.